This T cell receptor (beta chain) was recovered during a study of cytomegalovirus exposure and HLA in healthy donors. This clone was picked up a small number of times. Its target is not known. Study-wide results and caveats: Three chains linked to CMV were shown in vitro to be specific for CMV antigens. Subsequent analysis revealed that first-cohort TCR clusters tended to co-occur in the 95 to 150 validation repertoires. TCR sequences were mostly rare, though some public TCRs occurred in many donors.

Only in-frame clones appear in the TCRdb table, and some are missing; sequencing was by immunoSEQ multiplex PCR. The table lists roughly 56,000 clones, around nine tenths of them singletons. Among the 90 to 150 subjects of the validation cohort, separate from the approximately 660-subject first cohort, were the donors. The clonotype originates from a woman under 40 in good health and CMV-seronegative. Material: PBMCs.

The CDR3 sequence is CASRRDSSSREQYF. The CDR3 bases are TGTGCCAGCAGGAGGGACAGCTCCTCACGCGAGCAGTACTTC. The chain links TRBV2 to TRBJ2-7, with TRBD1 matching over 7 bases. The CDR3 is 14 residues long. V trimming: 6 bases; J trimming: 6 bases; junction bases outside the gene matches: 11. Germline values: CDR1 SNHLY, CDR2 FYNNEI.